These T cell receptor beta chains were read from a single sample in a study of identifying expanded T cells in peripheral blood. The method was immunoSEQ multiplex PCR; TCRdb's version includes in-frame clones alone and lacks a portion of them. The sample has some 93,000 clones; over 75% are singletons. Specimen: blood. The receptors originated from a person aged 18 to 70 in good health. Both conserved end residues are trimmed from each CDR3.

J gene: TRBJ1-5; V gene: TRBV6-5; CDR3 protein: ASSYRDSNQPQH
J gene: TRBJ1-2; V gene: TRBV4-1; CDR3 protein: ASSQDPGPVYGYT
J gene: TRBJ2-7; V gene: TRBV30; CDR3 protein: AWSGGGLSYEQY
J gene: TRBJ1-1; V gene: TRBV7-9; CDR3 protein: ASSLEFLNTEAF
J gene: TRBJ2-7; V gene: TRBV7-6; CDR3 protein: ASSLTRASSYEQY
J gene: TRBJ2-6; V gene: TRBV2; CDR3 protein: ASRDSHSGANVLT
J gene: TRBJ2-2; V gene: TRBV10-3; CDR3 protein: AISWEGADTGELF
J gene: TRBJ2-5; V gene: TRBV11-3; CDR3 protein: ASSPRPSAQETQY
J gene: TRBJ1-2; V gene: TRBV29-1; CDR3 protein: SVVRGSRGEGYT
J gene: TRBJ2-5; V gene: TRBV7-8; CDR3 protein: ASSQRRVGQETQY
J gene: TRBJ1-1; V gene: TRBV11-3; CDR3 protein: ASSLVSGMGTEAF
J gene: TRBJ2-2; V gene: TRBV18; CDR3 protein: ASSTSGGEGELF
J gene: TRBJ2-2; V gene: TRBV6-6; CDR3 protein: ASSYSAGELF
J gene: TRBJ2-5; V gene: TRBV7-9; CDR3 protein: ASSPRGTSGLQETQY
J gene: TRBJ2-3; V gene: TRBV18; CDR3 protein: ASSPPLAGTDTQY
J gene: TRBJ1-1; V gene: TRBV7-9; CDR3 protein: ASSSFGTEAF
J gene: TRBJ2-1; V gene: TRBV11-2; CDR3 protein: ASSLGWTGVVNEQF
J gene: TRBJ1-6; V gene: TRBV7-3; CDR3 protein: ASSLAGTVVNPLH
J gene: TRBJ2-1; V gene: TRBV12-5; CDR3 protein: ASGLVLTFRSYNEQF
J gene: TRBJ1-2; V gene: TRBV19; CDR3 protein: ASTIRDGAYGYT
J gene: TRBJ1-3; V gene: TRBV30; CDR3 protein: AWSPLRTGSGNTIY
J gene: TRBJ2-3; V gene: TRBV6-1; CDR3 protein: ASSEGEGGTDTQY
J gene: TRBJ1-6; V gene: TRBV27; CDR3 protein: ASSPYNSPLH
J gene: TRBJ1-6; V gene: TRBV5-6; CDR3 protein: ASSFSQGQLSSYNSPLH
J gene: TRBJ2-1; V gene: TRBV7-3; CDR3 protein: ASSLLAGGPLYNEQF
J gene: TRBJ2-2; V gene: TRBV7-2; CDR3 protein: ATSRDRDPGELF
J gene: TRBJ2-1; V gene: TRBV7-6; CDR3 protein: ASSKSGSSYNEQF
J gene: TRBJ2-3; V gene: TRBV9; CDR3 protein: ASSVGTSGAPDTQY
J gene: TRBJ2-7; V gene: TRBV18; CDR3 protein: ASSKGTGNVAGEQY